The 24 T cell receptor beta chains given below trace back to one sample, sequenced in a study of T cell responses to AZD1222 COVID-19 vaccine. TCRdb keeps only in-frame clones here, not all; method: immunoSEQ multiplex PCR. The sample holds around 150,000 clones, about 90% seen once. This material consisted of peripheral blood, taken 28 days after the second AZD1222 dose. These TCRs come from an adult who received the AZD1222 COVID-19 vaccine.

The V call is TRBV19, the J call TRBJ2-5; D unclear. Trimming cost V 0 bases and J 6 bases, with 14 bases left between them. Germline V gene sequence: CDR1 LNHDA, CDR2 SQIVND (reference sequence). The CDR3 extends over 15 amino acids. The CDR3 region has the DNA TGTGCCAGTAGTATAGATGGGCCCAGCCGGCAGACCCAGTACTTC. It specifies CASSIDGPSRQTQYF. Full variable domain (outside the CDR3, taken from reference TRBV19 and TRBJ2-5): DGGITQSPKYLFRKEGQNVTLSCEQNLNHDAMYWYRQDPGQGLRLIYYSQIVNDFQKGDIAEGYSVSREKKESFPLTVTSAQKNPTAFYLCASSIDGPSRQTQYFGPGTRLLVL.

The V gene is TRBV2, the J gene TRBJ2-1; D gene ambiguous. The germline CDR1 and CDR2 sequences are SNHLY and FYNNEI. This CDR3 spans 11 amino acids. Trimming left V 7 bases short and J 4 bases short, with 5 bases between. This CDR3 reads CASTDYNEQFF. The CDR3 nucleotides are TGTGCCAGCACCGATTACAATGAGCAGTTCTTC.

V usage is TRBV5-1 and J usage is TRBJ1-4; D gene ambiguous. V was pared by 4 bases and J by 7 bases, with 11 bases between. Germline CDR1 and CDR2: SGHRS and YFSETQ. The CDR3 length is 13 residues. CDR3 DNA sequence: TGCGCCAGCAGCCGGGAATTCGGTGAAAAACTGTTTTTT. This translates into CASSREFGEKLFF. The full variable domain, completed using reference TRBV5-1 and TRBJ1-4, is KAGVTQTPRYLIKTRGQQVTLSCSPISGHRSVSWYQQTPGQGLQFLFEYFSETQRNKGNFPGRFSGRQFSNSRSEMNVSTLELGDSALYLCASSREFGEKLFFGSGTQLSVL.

To note about this clone: Other DNA sequences in the same sample also yield this CDR3. The chain recombines TRBV2 with TRBJ1-2; 7 bases map to TRBD1. The germline CDR1 and CDR2 sequences are SNHLY and FYNNEI. V lost 5 bases and J lost 1; bases outside the gene matches: 1. The CDR3 is made up of 13 amino acids. CDR3 sequence reads: CASSRDSNYGYTF. The CDR3 nucleotides read TGTGCCAGCAGTAGGGACAGTAACTATGGCTACACCTTC.

The rearrangement uses TRBV7-9 and TRBJ2-7, with TRBD1 matching 8 bases. The germline CDR1 and CDR2 sequences are SEHNR and FQNEAQ (reference sequence). Germline trimming cut 3 bases from V and 2 bases from J; bases unmatched to any gene: 6. The CDR3 extends over 15 amino acids. CDR3 amino acids: CASSFGPGQAYEQYF. In nucleotides, the CDR3 is TGTGCCAGCAGCTTTGGCCCGGGACAGGCCTACGAGCAGTACTTC.

In this sample, this clone turned up once. This rearrangement joins TRBV2 to TRBJ2-6; D not certain. V lost 8 bases and J lost 0, with 5 bases in between. The germline V gene has CDR1 SNHLY and CDR2 FYNNEI. The CDR3 length is 13 residues. CDR3 sequence: CASRVSGANVLTF. The CDR3 DNA reads as TGTGCCAGCCGAGTCTCTGGGGCCAACGTCCTGACTTTC.

This sequence joins TRBV9 and TRBJ2-7, with a weak D call TRBD2 (5 bases). V lost 4 bases and J 3 bases, leaving 11 bases between the germline ends. Germline CDR1 is SGDLS and CDR2 is YYNGEE. The CDR3 spans 13 residues. The CDR3 here is CASSLQRVYEQYF. CDR3 nucleotide sequence: TGTGCCAGCAGCCTTCAGAGGGTCTACGAGCAGTACTTC.

The V gene is TRBV28, the J gene TRBJ1-4, with unresolved D. V was cut by 6 bases and J by 0 bases, with 11 bases left in between. Germline CDR1 reads MDHEN; CDR2 reads SYDVKM. The CDR3 is 15 residues long. The CDR3 coding sequence is TGTGCCAGCAGGACTTGGGGATCAACTAATGAAAAACTGTTTTTT. This translates into CASRTWGSTNEKLFF.

V gene TRBV7-6 combines with J gene TRBJ2-3; D possibly matches TRBD1 or TRBD2 (5 bases each). CDR1 is SGHVS, CDR2 FNYEAQ, per germline. The CDR3 has 15 residues. Trimming took 5 bases from V and 3 from J, leaving 15 bases between them. This CDR3 reads CASSPRDRWTDTQYF. The CDR3 DNA reads as TGTGCCAGCAGCCCTCGGGACCGATGGACAGATACGCAGTATTTT.

The genes are TRBV18 and TRBJ1-6; D is uncertain. Between the trimmed V and J ends, which lost 3 bases and 6 bases, there was a span of 12 bases. The CDR3 sequence is 15 residues long. Looked up from germline, CDR1 is KGHSH and CDR2 is LQKENI. The CDR3, as DNA: TGTGCCAGCTCACCCCTACCGGCGCCTAATTCACCCCTCCACTTT. Its protein is CASSPLPAPNSPLHF.

The gene calls are TRBV29-1 and TRBJ1-1; possible D gene TRBD1, 6 bases. In germline, CDR1 is SQVTM, CDR2 ANQGSEA. The CDR3 is made up of 12 amino acids. Trimming shortened V by 5 bases and J by 0 bases, and 7 bases separated the two germline ends. CDR3 region: CSVRTVNTEAFF. Here the CDR3 DNA reads TGCAGCGTTAGGACAGTGAACACTGAAGCTTTCTTT.

V usage is TRBV16 and J usage is TRBJ1-6, with 7 nucleotides matching TRBD1. V was pared by 4 bases and J by 2 bases, with 5 bases of the junction left unmatched. The CDR3 length is 16 residues. Looked up from germline, CDR1 is KGHSY and CDR2 is FQNENV. In DNA form, the CDR3 reads TGTGCCAGCAGCCGCCAGAGGGGGCCCTATAATTCACCCCTCCACTTT. The encoded protein is CASSRQRGPYNSPLHF.

V gene TRBV30 combines with J gene TRBJ1-3; TRBD1 is a possible D gene (5 bases). The V gene lost 2 bases and the J gene lost 2 bases, with 13 bases spanning the gap. There are 15 residues in the CDR3. The germline V gene has CDR1 GTSNPN and CDR2 SVGIG (reference sequence). The CDR3 DNA sequence: TGTGCCTGGAGTTTAGGGGTCGGAACTGGAAACACCATATATTTT. Its protein is CAWSLGVGTGNTIYF.

This clone was found many times. The chain employs TRBV10-3 and TRBJ2-5, with 8 bases matching TRBD2. With V trimmed by 1 base and J by 2 bases, 6 bases remained unmatched. This CDR3 spans 16 amino acids. CDR1 ENHRY and CDR2 SYGVKD come from the germline V gene. CDR3 in amino acids: CAISEFKAGAQETQYF. The DNA of the CDR3 is TGTGCCATCAGTGAGTTCAAAGCGGGGGCTCAAGAGACCCAGTACTTC.

J is TRBJ1-3 and V is TRBV7-9; D remains ambiguous. The length of the CDR3 is 12 residues. V dropped 3 bases and J dropped 7 bases, with 7 bases sitting between them. Germline assignment: CDR1 SEHNR and CDR2 FQNEAQ (reference sequence). CDR3 amino acids: CASSFEGNTIYF. In nucleotides, the CDR3 is TGTGCCAGCAGCTTCGAGGGTAACACCATATATTTT.

Only one count was recorded for this clone. The chain recombines TRBV7-8 with TRBJ1-2; weak D call: TRBD1 (6 bases). CDR3 length: 18 residues. Germline V gene lookup returns CDR1 SGHVS and CDR2 FQNEAQ. Trimming shortened V by 1 base and J by 3 bases, and 21 bases separated the two germline ends. This chain's CDR3 is CASSLVGPPGGFYYGYTF. CDR3 in DNA: TGTGCCAGCAGCTTAGTGGGCCCCCCGGGGGGCTTTTACTATGGCTACACCTTC.

This chain joins TRBV11-2 and TRBJ2-7; maybe TRBD2 (5 bases). Trimming removed 5 bases at V and 2 bases at J, with 10 bases between. CDR1 is SGHAT and CDR2 is FQNNGV in the germline V gene. The CDR3 loop spans 13 amino acids. The chain's CDR3 is CASSPGGAYEQYF. Here the CDR3 DNA reads TGTGCCAGCAGCCCTGGAGGAGCCTACGAGCAGTACTTC.

The chain links TRBV4-1 to TRBJ1-1, with 7 bases aligning to TRBD1. The CDR3 is 15 residues long. V was clipped by 0 bases and J by 5 bases; unmatched bases: 6. The germline V gene encodes CDR1 MGHRA and CDR2 YSYEKL. The CDR3 region is CASSQDTGVVTEAFF. CDR3 nucleotide sequence: TGCGCCAGCAGCCAAGATACAGGGGTGGTTACTGAAGCTTTCTTT.

The table lists this clone with a count of one. This sequence joins TRBV3-1 (or the pseudogene TRBV3-2) and TRBJ1-6; 9 nucleotides agree with TRBD1. V dropped 5 bases and J dropped 7; count of bases not matched to a gene: 6. CDR1 is LGHDT, CDR2 YNNKEL, per germline (reference sequence). The CDR3 covers 15 residues. In nucleotides, the CDR3 is TGTGCCAGCAGCAATCGGGACAGGGAAAATTCACCCCTCCACTTT. Protein: CASSNRDRENSPLHF.

J is TRBJ2-5 and V is TRBV3-1 (or the pseudogene TRBV3-2), with D possibly being TRBD1 or TRBD2 (5 bases each). V lost 1 base and J 5 bases, leaving 8 bases between the germline ends. The CDR3 is 13 amino acids. Germline V lookup: CDR1 LGHDT, CDR2 YNNKEL (reference sequence). CDR3 loop: CASSQAWGETQYF. The CDR3 coding sequence is TGTGCCAGCAGCCAAGCATGGGGGGAGACCCAGTACTTC.

The CDR3 DNA reads as TGTGCCAGCAGCGTAGGGGAAAACCAAGAGACCCAGTACTTC. Protein product: CASSVGENQETQYF. The rearrangement links TRBV9 to TRBJ2-5; no firm D call. CDR1 is SGDLS and CDR2 is YYNGEE in the germline V gene. The CDR3 is 14 residues long. Trimming took off 0 bases at V and 0 bases at J, with 6 bases between the two ends.

The CDR3 DNA is TGTGCCAGCAGCCGGTACGTGGGGGGGGCCCAAGATACGCAGTATTTT. Translated, it gives CASSRYVGGAQDTQYF. The gene calls are TRBV7-8 and TRBJ2-3, with a possible D match to TRBD2 (7 bases). This CDR3 spans 16 amino acids. Germline V lookup: CDR1 SGHVS, CDR2 FQNEAQ. V gave up 5 bases and J gave up 5 bases, with 20 bases separating them.

This chain's CDR3 is CASSSTWETQYF. CDR3 nucleotides: TGTGCCAGCAGTAGCACTTGGGAGACCCAGTACTTC. This chain connects TRBV7-9 to TRBJ2-5; D is unresolved. The V gene lost 6 bases and the J gene lost 5 bases, with 10 bases spanning the gap. The germline V gene encodes CDR1 SEHNR and CDR2 FQNEAQ (reference sequence). This CDR3 region has 12 residues. The full variable domain, rest sourced from reference TRBV7-9 and TRBJ2-5, is DTGVSQNPRHKITKRGQNVTFRCDPISEHNRLYWYRQTLGQGPEFLTYFQNEAQLEKSRLLSDRFSAERPKGSFSTLEIQRTEQGDSAMYLCASSSTWETQYFGPGTRLLVL.

DNA for the CDR3: TGTGCCAGCAGCTTGCGCGGGGCAGAGACCCAGTACTTC. This translates into CASSLRGAETQYF. This sequence joins TRBV5-8 and TRBJ2-5; D is possibly TRBD2 (6 bases). The germline V and J ends were trimmed by 1 base and 4 bases, with 8 bases remaining between them. Looked up from germline, CDR1 is SGHTS and CDR2 is YDEGEE. This CDR3 comprises 13 residues.